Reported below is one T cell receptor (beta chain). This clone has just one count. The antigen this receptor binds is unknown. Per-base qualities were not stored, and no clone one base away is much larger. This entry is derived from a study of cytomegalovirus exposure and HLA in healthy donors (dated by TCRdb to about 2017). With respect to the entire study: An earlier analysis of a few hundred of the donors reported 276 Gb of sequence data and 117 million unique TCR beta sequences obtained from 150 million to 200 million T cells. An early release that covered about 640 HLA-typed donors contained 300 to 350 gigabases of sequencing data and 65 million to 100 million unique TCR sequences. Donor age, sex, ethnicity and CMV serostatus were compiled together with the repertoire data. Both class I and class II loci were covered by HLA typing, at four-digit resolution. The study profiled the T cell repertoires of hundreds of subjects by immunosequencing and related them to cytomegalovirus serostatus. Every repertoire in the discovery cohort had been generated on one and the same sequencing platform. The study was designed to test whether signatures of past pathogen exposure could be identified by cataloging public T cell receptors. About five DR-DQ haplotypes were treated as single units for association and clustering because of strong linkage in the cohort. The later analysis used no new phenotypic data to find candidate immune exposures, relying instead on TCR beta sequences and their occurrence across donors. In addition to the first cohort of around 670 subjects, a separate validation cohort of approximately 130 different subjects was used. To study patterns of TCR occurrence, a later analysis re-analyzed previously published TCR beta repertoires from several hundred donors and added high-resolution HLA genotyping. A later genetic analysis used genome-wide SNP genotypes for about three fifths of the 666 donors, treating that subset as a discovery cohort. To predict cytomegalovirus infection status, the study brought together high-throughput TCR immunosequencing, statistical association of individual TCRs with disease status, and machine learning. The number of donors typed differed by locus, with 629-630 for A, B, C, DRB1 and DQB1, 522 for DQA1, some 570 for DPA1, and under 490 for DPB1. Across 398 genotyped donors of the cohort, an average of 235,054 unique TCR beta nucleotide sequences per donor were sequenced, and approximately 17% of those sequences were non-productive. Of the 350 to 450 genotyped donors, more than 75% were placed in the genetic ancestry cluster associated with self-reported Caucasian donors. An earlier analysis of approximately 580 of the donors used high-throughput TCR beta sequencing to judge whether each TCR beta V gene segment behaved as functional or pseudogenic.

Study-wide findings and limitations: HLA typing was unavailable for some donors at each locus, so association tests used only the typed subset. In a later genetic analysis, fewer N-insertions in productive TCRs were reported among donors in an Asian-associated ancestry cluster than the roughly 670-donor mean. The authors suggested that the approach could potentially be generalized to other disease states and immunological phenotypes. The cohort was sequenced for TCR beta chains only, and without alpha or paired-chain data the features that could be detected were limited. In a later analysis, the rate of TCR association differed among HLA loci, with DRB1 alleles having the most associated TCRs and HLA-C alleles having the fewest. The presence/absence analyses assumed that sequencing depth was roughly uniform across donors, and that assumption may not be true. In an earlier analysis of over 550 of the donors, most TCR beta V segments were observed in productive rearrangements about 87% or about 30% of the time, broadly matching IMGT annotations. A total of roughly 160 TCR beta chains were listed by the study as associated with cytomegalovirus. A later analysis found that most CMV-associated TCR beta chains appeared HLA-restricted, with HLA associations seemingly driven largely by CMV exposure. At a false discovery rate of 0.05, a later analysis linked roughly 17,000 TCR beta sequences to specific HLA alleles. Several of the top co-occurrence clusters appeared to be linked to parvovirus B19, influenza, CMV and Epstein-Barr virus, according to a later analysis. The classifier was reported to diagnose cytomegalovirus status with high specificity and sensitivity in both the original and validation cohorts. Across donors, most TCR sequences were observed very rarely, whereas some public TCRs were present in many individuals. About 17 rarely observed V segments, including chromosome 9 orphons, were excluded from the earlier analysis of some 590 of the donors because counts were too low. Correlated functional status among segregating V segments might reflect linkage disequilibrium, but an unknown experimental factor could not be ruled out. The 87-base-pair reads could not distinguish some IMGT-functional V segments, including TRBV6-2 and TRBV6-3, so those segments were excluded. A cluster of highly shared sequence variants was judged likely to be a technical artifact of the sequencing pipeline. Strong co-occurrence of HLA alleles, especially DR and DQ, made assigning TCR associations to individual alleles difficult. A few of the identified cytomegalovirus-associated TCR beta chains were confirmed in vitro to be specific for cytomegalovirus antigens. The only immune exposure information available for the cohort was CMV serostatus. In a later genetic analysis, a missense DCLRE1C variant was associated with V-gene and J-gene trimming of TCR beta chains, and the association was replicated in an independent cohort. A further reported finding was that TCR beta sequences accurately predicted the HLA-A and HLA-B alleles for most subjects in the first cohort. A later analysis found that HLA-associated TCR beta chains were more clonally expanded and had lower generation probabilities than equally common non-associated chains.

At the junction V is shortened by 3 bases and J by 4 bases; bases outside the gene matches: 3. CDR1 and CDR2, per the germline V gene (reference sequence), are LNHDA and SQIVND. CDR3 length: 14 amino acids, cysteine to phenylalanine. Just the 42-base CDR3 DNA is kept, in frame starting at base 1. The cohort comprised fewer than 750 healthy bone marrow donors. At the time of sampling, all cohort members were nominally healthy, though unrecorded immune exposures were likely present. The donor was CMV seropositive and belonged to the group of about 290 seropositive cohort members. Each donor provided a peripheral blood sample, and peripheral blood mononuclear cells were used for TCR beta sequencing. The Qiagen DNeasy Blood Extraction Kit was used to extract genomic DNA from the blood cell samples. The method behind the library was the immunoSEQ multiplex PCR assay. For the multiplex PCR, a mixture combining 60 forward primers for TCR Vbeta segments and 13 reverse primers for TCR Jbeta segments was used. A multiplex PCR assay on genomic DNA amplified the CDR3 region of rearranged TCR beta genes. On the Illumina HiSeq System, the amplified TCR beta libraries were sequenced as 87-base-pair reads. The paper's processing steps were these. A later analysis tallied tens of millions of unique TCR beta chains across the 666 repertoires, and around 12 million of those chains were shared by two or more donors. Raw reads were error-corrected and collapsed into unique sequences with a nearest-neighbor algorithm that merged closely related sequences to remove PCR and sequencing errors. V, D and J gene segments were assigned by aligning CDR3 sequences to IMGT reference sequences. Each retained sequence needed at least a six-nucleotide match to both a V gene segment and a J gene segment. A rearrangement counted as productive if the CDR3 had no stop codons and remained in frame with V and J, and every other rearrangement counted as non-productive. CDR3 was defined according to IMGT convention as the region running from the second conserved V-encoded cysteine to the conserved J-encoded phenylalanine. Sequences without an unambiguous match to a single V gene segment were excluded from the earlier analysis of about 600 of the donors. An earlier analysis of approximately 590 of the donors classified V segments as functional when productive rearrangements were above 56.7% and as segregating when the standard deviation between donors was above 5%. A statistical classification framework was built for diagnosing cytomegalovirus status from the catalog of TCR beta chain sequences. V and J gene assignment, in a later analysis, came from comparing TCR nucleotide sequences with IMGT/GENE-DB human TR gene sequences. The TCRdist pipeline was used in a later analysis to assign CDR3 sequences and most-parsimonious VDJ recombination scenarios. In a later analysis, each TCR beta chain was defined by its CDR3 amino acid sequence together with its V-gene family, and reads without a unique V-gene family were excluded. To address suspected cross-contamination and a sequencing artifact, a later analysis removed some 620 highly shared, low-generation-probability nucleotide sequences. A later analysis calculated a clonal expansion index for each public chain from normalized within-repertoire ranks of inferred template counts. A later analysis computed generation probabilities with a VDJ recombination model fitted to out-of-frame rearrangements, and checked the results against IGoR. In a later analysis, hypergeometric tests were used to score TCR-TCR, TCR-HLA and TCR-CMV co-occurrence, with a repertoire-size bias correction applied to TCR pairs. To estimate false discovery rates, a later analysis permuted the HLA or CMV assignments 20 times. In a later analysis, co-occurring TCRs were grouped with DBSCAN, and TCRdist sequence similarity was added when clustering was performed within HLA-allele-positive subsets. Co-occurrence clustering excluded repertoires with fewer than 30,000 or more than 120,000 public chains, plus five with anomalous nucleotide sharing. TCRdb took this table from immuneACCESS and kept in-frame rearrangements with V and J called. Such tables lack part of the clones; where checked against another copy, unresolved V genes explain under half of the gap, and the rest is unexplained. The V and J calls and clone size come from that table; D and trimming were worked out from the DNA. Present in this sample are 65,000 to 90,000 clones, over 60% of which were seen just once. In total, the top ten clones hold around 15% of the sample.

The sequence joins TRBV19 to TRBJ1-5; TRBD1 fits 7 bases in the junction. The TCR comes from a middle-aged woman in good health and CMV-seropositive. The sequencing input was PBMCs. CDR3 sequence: CASSMSGGNQPQHF. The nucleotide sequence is TGTGCCAGTAGTATGTCAGGGGGGAATCAGCCCCAGCATTTT. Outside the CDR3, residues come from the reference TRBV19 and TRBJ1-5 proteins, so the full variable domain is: DGGITQSPKYLFRKEGQNVTLSCEQNLNHDAMYWYRQDPGQGLRLIYYSQIVNDFQKGDIAEGYSVSREKKESFPLTVTSAQKNPTAFYLCASSMSGGNQPQHFGDGTRLSIL.